This note documents a single TCR beta chain sequence. Its antigen is currently unknown. The CDR3 spans 12 residues. Trimming cost V 7 bases and J 5 bases, with 11 bases left between them. In germline, CDR1 is MNHNY, CDR2 SVGAGI (reference sequence). The entry originates in a study of beta chain features in type 1 diabetes. Purities over 95% were achieved in all sorted populations. Study-wide results and limits: Researchers report that Type 1 diabetes patients had moderately but significantly shorter TCRB CDR3s across all four CD4+ subsets.

Investigators reverse transcribed all isolated RNA, so they sequenced expressed TCRB transcripts. Method: immunoSEQ multiplex PCR; TCRdb's copy keeps in-frame clones and lacks some. The sample shows some 160,000 clones, about 10% of them seen only once. The sequenced material came from central memory CD4+ T cells from blood. V gene TRBV6-6 combines with J gene TRBJ2-5, with D maybe TRBD1 (5 bases). This receptor was identified in a woman between 25 and 40 years old with type 1 diabetes. This chain's CDR3 is CASKRGGETQYF. As DNA, the CDR3 is TGTGCCAGCAAAAGGGGTGGCGAGACCCAGTACTTC.